Presented here are 4 T cell receptor beta chains from one specimen sequenced in a study of vaccination and CD4 T cells after COVID-19 (dated by TCRdb to the early 2020s). For these receptors, no antigen is known. Read against the paper, the sample's treatment or condition label means: roughly nine-day PBMC culture with coronavirus spike peptide pools or control peptides (ViraFEST assay). CD4+ T cells from unexposed donors were collected before the COVID-19 pandemic (2011-2018). Receptors were amplified or captured by PCR. Sequencer: Illumina iSeq 100. DNA from cultured CD4+ T cells underwent TCR sequencing with the Oncomine TCR Beta short-read assay at the Johns Hopkins FTIC core. Genomic DNA was extracted from the cultured CD4+ T cells with the QIAamp micro DNA kit. TCRdb took the public reads, trimmed them with fastp at Q25, ran MiXCR for clone calling and kept in-frame beta chains. Merged by CDR3 protein, the rows form single entries marked with the most common genes and DNA. This sample lists roughly 9,300 distinct CDR3 sequences; around 34% were detected once. The ten most abundant clones make up around 21% of the sample.

Source material: CD4+ T cells from blood, cultured in vitro. These receptor sequences come from a human donor in good health.

This chain connects TRBV19 to TRBJ1-1; D is possibly TRBD1 (6 bases). The CDR3 length is 16 residues. Trimming removed 4 bases at V and 5 bases at J, with 20 bases between. CDR1 is LNHDA and CDR2 is SQIVND in the germline V gene (reference sequence). This CDR3 is CASSSLDRSQGTEAFF. The CDR3 DNA reads TGTGCCAGTAGTAGCTTAGACAGGAGTCAAGGAACTGAAGCTTTCTTT.

This clonotype was seen a few times. The chain employs TRBV24-1 and TRBJ1-2, with no clear D. Germline V gives CDR1 KGHDR, CDR2 SFDVKD. This CDR3 is 12 amino acids long. Trimming shortened V by 5 bases and J by 1 base, and 4 bases separated the two germline ends. The CDR3 here is CATSVSNYGYTF. The CDR3 bases are TGTGCCACCAGTGTGAGTAACTATGGCTACACCTTC.

About this clonotype: A read error may produce the germline difference seen at one junction end. The CDR3 DNA follows: TGTGTCAGCAGCTCCGGGCGCGGGTCGACCGAGCAGTACTTC. Its translation is CVSSSGRGSTEQYF. The rearrangement uses TRBV7-2 and TRBJ2-7; D possibly corresponds to TRBD2 (5 bases). Germline CDR1 is SGHTA and CDR2 is FQGNSA. This CDR3 has 14 amino acids.

The chain employs TRBV29-1 and TRBJ2-7, with TRBD2 identical over 11 bases. Germline-derived CDR1 and CDR2 are SQVTM and ANQGSEA. The CDR3 totals 15 residues. Trimming took 7 bases from V and 5 from J; bases not matched to a gene: 13. CDR3 nucleotide sequence: TGCAGCGCCATGACAGTAGCGGGAGGGCCCAACGAGCAGTACTTC. This codes for CSAMTVAGGPNEQYF.